The sample holds a few counts of the clone carrying this T cell receptor beta chain. The target antigen is unknown. Documented treatment: approximately 10-day PBMC culture with coronavirus spike peptide pools or control peptides (ViraFEST assay). ViraFEST enlarged antigen-specific T cell populations with peptide pools and afterwards sequenced TCRs. PCR positivity was dated March to December 2020, before US Alpha, Beta and Delta variants. The V and J ends lost 1 base and 11 bases respectively, with 17 bases between them. CDR1 is SGHVS and CDR2 is FQNEAQ in the germline V gene. The CDR3 is 14 amino acids. This entry comes from a study of vaccination and CD4 T cells after COVID-19. Study-level information: Spike peptides, overlapping and drawn from SARS-CoV-2, HCoV-NL63, HCoV-OC43 and HCoV-229E, were used to stimulate cells.

Cultured CD4+ T cell DNA underwent sequencing with the Oncomine TCR Beta short-read assay. Scientists extracted genomic DNA from CD4+ T cells grown in culture. TCRdb used MiXCR to reprocess the PCR reads, holding one entry per CDR3 protein. The sample consists of around 10,000 distinct CDR3 sequences, 30% to 35% of them appearing once. The genes are TRBV7-8 and TRBJ1-1, with D unresolved. Here the sequenced sample was CD4+ T cells from blood, cultured in vitro, taken after SARS-CoV-2 vaccination. The origin of this receptor is a human donor who had recovered from COVID-19. DNA for the CDR3: TGTGCCAGCAGCTTAGGTTATAGCGCCATCGAGGCTTTCTTT. Encoded protein: CASSLGYSAIEAFF.